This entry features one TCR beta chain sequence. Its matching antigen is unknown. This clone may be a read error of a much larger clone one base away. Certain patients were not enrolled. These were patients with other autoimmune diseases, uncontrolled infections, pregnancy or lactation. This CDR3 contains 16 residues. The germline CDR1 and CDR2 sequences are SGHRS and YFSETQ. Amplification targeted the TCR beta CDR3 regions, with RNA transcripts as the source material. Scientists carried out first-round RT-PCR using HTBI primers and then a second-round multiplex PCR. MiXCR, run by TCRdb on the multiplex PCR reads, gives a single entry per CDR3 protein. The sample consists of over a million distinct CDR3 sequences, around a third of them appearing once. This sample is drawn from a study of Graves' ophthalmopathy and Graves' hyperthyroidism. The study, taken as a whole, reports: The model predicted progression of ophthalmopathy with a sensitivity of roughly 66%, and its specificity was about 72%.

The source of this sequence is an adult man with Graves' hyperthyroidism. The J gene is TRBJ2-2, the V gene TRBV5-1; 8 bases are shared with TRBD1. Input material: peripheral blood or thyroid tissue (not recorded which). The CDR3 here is CASSPHGQGGTVELFF. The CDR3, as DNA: TGCGCCAGCAGCCCCCACGGACAGGGCGGGACCGTGGAGCTGTTTTTT.